The rows below give T cell receptor beta chains drawn from one sample of a study. TCRdb ran MiXCR on the 5' RACE reads and lists one entry per CDR3 protein. The sample carries over 6,500 distinct CDR3 sequences, about 50% recorded once. What was sequenced was naive CD4+ T cells sorted from a lymph node. All receptors come from a female donor with breast cancer. Both conserved end residues are part of each CDR3. A D gene is named only where the DNA matches it firmly. Clone size, where shown, is once, few, many, or a class for clones that have expanded.

d_gene: .
v_gene: TRBV7-9
abundance: .
j_gene: TRBJ1-1
CDR3nt: TGTGCCAGCAGCTTAGACGGCACCCGGGGACGAGAAGCTTTCTTT
CDR3aa: CASSLDGTRGREAFF

d_gene: TRBD2
v_gene: TRBV5-1
abundance: few
j_gene: TRBJ2-1
CDR3nt: TGCGCCAGCAGCTTGGGGCGGGGGGGCCGAGATGAGCAGTTCTTC
CDR3aa: CASSLGRGGRDEQFF

d_gene: TRBD1
v_gene: TRBV20-1
abundance: few
j_gene: TRBJ1-2
CDR3nt: TGCAGCAGGGGGGACGGCTATGGCTACACCTTC
CDR3aa: CSRGDGYGYTF

d_gene: .
v_gene: TRBV6-1
abundance: .
j_gene: TRBJ1-1
CDR3nt: TGTGCCAGCAGTCCCCGATGGGGCGTGGTGTCGGATGAAGCTTCCTTT
CDR3aa: CASSPRWGVVSDEASF

d_gene: .
v_gene: TRBV3-1
abundance: .
j_gene: TRBJ1-4
CDR3nt: TGTGCCAGCAGCCAAGCCGGGGGGTTTGCTAATGAAAAACTGTTTTTT
CDR3aa: CASSQAGGFANEKLFF

d_gene: .
v_gene: TRBV20-1
abundance: .
j_gene: TRBJ2-5
CDR3nt: TGCAGTGAATATTACAAAGAGACCCAGTACTTC
CDR3aa: CSEYYKETQYF

d_gene: .
v_gene: TRBV9
abundance: .
j_gene: TRBJ2-4
CDR3nt: TGTGCCAGCAACATCGAGGGGGGGGACATTCAGTACTTC
CDR3aa: CASNIEGGDIQYF

d_gene: .
v_gene: TRBV7-3
abundance: .
j_gene: TRBJ2-1
CDR3nt: TGTGCCAGCAGCTTAAGGTCAAGGACAGTACAGTTCTTC
CDR3aa: CASSLRSRTVQFF

d_gene: TRBD1
v_gene: TRBV5-4
abundance: few
j_gene: TRBJ2-2
CDR3nt: TGTGCCAGCAGCCTGGGGCAGGGGGCGTACACCGGGGAGCTGTTTTTT
CDR3aa: CASSLGQGAYTGELFF

d_gene: TRBD2
v_gene: TRBV7-3
abundance: medium-sized
j_gene: TRBJ2-1
CDR3nt: TGTGCCAGCAGTCCCCCGGGACTAGCCCGAAATGAGCAGTTCTTC
CDR3aa: CASSPPGLARNEQFF

d_gene: .
v_gene: TRBV6-6
abundance: .
j_gene: TRBJ1-5
CDR3nt: TGTGCCAGCACCGATACAGGGAACAATCAGCCCCAGCATTTT
CDR3aa: CASTDTGNNQPQHF

d_gene: .
v_gene: TRBV5-1
abundance: once
j_gene: TRBJ1-2
CDR3nt: TGCGCCAGCAGCTTACAGACTCCCGAGGCCTATGGCTACACCTTC
CDR3aa: CASSLQTPEAYGYTF

d_gene: .
v_gene: TRBV2
abundance: .
j_gene: TRBJ2-3
CDR3nt: TGTGCCAGCAGTGAATTAAGGGCAGGGAGCACAGATACGCAGTATTTT
CDR3aa: CASSELRAGSTDTQYF

d_gene: .
v_gene: TRBV7-3
abundance: .
j_gene: TRBJ1-1
CDR3nt: TGTGCCAGCAGCTTAACTCCTCAGACTGAAGCTTTCTTT
CDR3aa: CASSLTPQTEAFF

d_gene: .
v_gene: TRBV7-2
abundance: .
j_gene: TRBJ2-1
CDR3nt: TGTGCCAGCAGCTTAGGATACAATGAGCAGTTCTTC
CDR3aa: CASSLGYNEQFF

d_gene: .
v_gene: TRBV29-1
abundance: .
j_gene: TRBJ1-1
CDR3nt: TGCAGCGCTAGACAGGAGGATTACACTGAAGCTTTCTTT
CDR3aa: CSARQEDYTEAFF

d_gene: .
v_gene: TRBV11-2
abundance: .
j_gene: TRBJ2-7
CDR3nt: TGTGCCAGCAGCCCGCTGGGACGGATGTCCTACGAGCAGTACTTC
CDR3aa: CASSPLGRMSYEQYF

d_gene: .
v_gene: TRBV6-6
abundance: medium-sized
j_gene: TRBJ1-5
CDR3nt: TGTGCCAGCAGCCGACAGGACCAGCCCCAGCATTTT
CDR3aa: CASSRQDQPQHF

d_gene: TRBD1
v_gene: TRBV11-3
abundance: .
j_gene: TRBJ1-6
CDR3nt: TGTGCCAGCAGCGCTAGAGAGTCAGGGGGCTCACCCCTCCACTTT
CDR3aa: CASSARESGGSPLHF

d_gene: .
v_gene: TRBV5-1
abundance: .
j_gene: TRBJ2-3
CDR3nt: TGCGCCAGCAGCTTGCAAGATACGCAGTATTTT
CDR3aa: CASSLQDTQYF

d_gene: .
v_gene: TRBV20-1
abundance: few
j_gene: TRBJ2-1
CDR3nt: TGCAGTGCTTTTAAGACTGGAGCCAATGAGCAGTTCTTC
CDR3aa: CSAFKTGANEQFF

d_gene: .
v_gene: TRBV7-3
abundance: .
j_gene: TRBJ2-5
CDR3nt: TGTGCCAGCAGCTTATCTCCTAGCATGGAGACCCAGTACTTC
CDR3aa: CASSLSPSMETQYF

d_gene: .
v_gene: TRBV27
abundance: once
j_gene: TRBJ1-6
CDR3nt: TGTGCCAGCAGCTCCCTTGAGAGTAATTCACCCCTCCACTTT
CDR3aa: CASSSLESNSPLHF

d_gene: .
v_gene: TRBV20-1
abundance: .
j_gene: TRBJ2-2
CDR3nt: TGCAGTGCTAGACGACAGGACAACACCGGGGAGCTGTTTTTT
CDR3aa: CSARRQDNTGELFF

d_gene: .
v_gene: TRBV5-1
abundance: .
j_gene: TRBJ2-7
CDR3nt: TGCGCCAGCAGCTTGGCTTCTAGCTCAGAGGGCTACGAGCAGTACTTC
CDR3aa: CASSLASSSEGYEQYF

d_gene: .
v_gene: TRBV12-3/TRBV12-4
abundance: .
j_gene: TRBJ1-2
CDR3nt: TGTGCCAGCAGATATTCAGGGTTCTATGGCTACACCTTC
CDR3aa: CASRYSGFYGYTF

d_gene: .
v_gene: TRBV3-1
abundance: few
j_gene: TRBJ2-1
CDR3nt: TGTGCCAGCAGCCAAGGGACTTGGCACAATGAGCAGTTCTTC
CDR3aa: CASSQGTWHNEQFF

d_gene: .
v_gene: TRBV12-3/TRBV12-4
abundance: .
j_gene: TRBJ1-1
CDR3nt: TGTGCCAGCAGTTTTTCGGCTGAAGCTTTCTTT
CDR3aa: CASSFSAEAFF

d_gene: TRBD1
v_gene: TRBV20-1
abundance: few
j_gene: TRBJ1-1
CDR3nt: TGCAGTGCTATGGGACAGCATGAAGCTTTCTTT
CDR3aa: CSAMGQHEAFF

d_gene: TRBD1
v_gene: TRBV20-1
abundance: .
j_gene: TRBJ1-2
CDR3nt: TGCAGTGCGGGCACCGGGACAGGGGCTATGGGCTACACCTTC
CDR3aa: CSAGTGTGAMGYTF

d_gene: .
v_gene: TRBV5-5
abundance: .
j_gene: TRBJ1-2
CDR3nt: TGTGCCAGCAGCCCGGGGATCTACTACACCTTC
CDR3aa: CASSPGIYYTF

d_gene: TRBD2
v_gene: TRBV4-1
abundance: .
j_gene: TRBJ2-1
CDR3nt: TGCGCCAGCAGCCCAGAGTCCGCGGGAGGAATCAATGAGCAGTTCTTC
CDR3aa: CASSPESAGGINEQFF

d_gene: .
v_gene: TRBV28
abundance: .
j_gene: TRBJ2-3
CDR3nt: TGTGCCGGCAGTAAACCCCCGGGCCAGGGATTAGATACGCAGTATTTT
CDR3aa: CAGSKPPGQGLDTQYF

d_gene: TRBD1
v_gene: TRBV6-9
abundance: .
j_gene: TRBJ2-7
CDR3nt: TGTGCCAGCAGTCCCGGGACAGCGCACTCCTACGAGCAGTACTTC
CDR3aa: CASSPGTAHSYEQYF

d_gene: TRBD1
v_gene: TRBV5-5
abundance: few
j_gene: TRBJ2-7
CDR3nt: TGTGCCAGCAGCTCAGGGGGCGAGCAGTACTTC
CDR3aa: CASSSGGEQYF

d_gene: .
v_gene: TRBV7-3
abundance: .
j_gene: TRBJ2-3
CDR3nt: TGTGCCAGCAGCTTAGGACAAACCTCCGCAGATACGCAGTATTTT
CDR3aa: CASSLGQTSADTQYF

d_gene: TRBD1
v_gene: TRBV5-1
abundance: large
j_gene: TRBJ1-1
CDR3nt: TGCGCCAGCACCTATGGAAACAGGGGCGGGGGCACTGAAGCTTTCTTT
CDR3aa: CASTYGNRGGGTEAFF

d_gene: .
v_gene: TRBV18
abundance: .
j_gene: TRBJ2-1
CDR3nt: TGTGCCAGCTCACCGAACAGTTACAATGAGCAGTTCTTC
CDR3aa: CASSPNSYNEQFF

d_gene: TRBD1
v_gene: TRBV6-1
abundance: .
j_gene: TRBJ1-1
CDR3nt: TGTGCCAGCAGTACCAGGGGGCGTGAAGCTTTCTTT
CDR3aa: CASSTRGREAFF

d_gene: .
v_gene: TRBV20-1
abundance: medium-sized
j_gene: TRBJ2-5
CDR3nt: TGCAGTGCTAGTAACTTTGAGACCCAGTACTTC
CDR3aa: CSASNFETQYF

d_gene: .
v_gene: TRBV15
abundance: medium-sized
j_gene: TRBJ2-7
CDR3nt: TGTGCCACCAGCAGAGATCACGCAGGGATGAAGTACTTC
CDR3aa: CATSRDHAGMKYF

d_gene: .
v_gene: TRBV5-6
abundance: .
j_gene: TRBJ2-1
CDR3nt: TGTGCCAGCACCCTGGCAGACAGAAGCTCCTACAATGAGCAGTTCTTC
CDR3aa: CASTLADRSSYNEQFF

d_gene: TRBD1
v_gene: TRBV20-1
abundance: .
j_gene: TRBJ2-2
CDR3nt: TGCAGTGCGGAGGACAGGGAGGACACCGGGGAGCTGTTTTTT
CDR3aa: CSAEDREDTGELFF

d_gene: .
v_gene: TRBV12-3/TRBV12-4
abundance: .
j_gene: TRBJ2-1
CDR3nt: TGTGCCAGCAGTTTTAATTCGGTTATCGTCAATGAGCAGTTCTTC
CDR3aa: CASSFNSVIVNEQFF

d_gene: .
v_gene: TRBV20-1
abundance: .
j_gene: TRBJ2-1
CDR3nt: TGCAGTGCCAGAGAGGAAAGCGTCTCCTACAATGAGCAGTCCTTC
CDR3aa: CSAREESVSYNEQSF

d_gene: .
v_gene: TRBV7-2
abundance: few
j_gene: TRBJ2-3
CDR3nt: TGTGCCAGCAGCTTAGTCACCCGGCAGTATTTT
CDR3aa: CASSLVTRQYF